The 30 T cell receptor beta chains in this list originate from one sample, sequenced in a study of beta chain features in type 1 diabetes. Reverse transcription of all isolated RNA meant that expressed TCRB transcripts were sequenced. Repertoires were generated with immunoSEQ multiplex PCR, while TCRdb's copy carries only in-frame clones and drops some. The data hold about 210,000 clones, with approximately 11% observed a single time. Sequencing used central memory CD4+ T cells from blood. These receptors originate from a young man in good health.

This clone was counted a few times. This chain joins TRBV19 and TRBJ1-1; no firm D call. The germline gives CDR1 LNHDA, CDR2 SQIVND (reference sequence). Deletions cut 7 bases from V and 0 bases from J, with 15 bases between. The CDR3 runs 15 residues. The CDR3 here is CASKVDDGMNTEAFF. For the CDR3, the DNA is TGTGCCAGTAAGGTGGATGACGGGATGAACACTGAAGCTTTCTTT.

The chain employs TRBV5-1 and TRBJ2-5; 7 bases fit TRBD1. The CDR3 spans 14 residues. Germline V gives CDR1 SGHRS, CDR2 YFSETQ. Trimming took 4 bases from V and 5 from J; bases not matched to a gene: 8. The CDR3 sequence: CASSEQGTGETQYF. Written as DNA, the CDR3 is TGCGCCAGCAGCGAACAGGGGACGGGGGAGACCCAGTACTTC.

The rearrangement uses TRBV30 and TRBJ2-5; a possible D gene is TRBD2 (6 bases). V lost 0 bases and J 7 bases, leaving 9 bases between the germline ends. This CDR3 comprises 12 residues. CDR1 GTSNPN and CDR2 SVGIG come from the germline V gene (reference sequence). The CDR3 DNA is TGTGCCTGGAGTGTAGTGGGGGGGACCCAGTACTTC. Encoded protein: CAWSVVGGTQYF.

The J gene is TRBJ1-1, the V gene TRBV30; 7 bases match TRBD1. V dropped 5 bases and J dropped 4; count of bases not matched to a gene: 7. The CDR3 runs 13 residues. Germline V gives CDR1 GTSNPN, CDR2 SVGIG (reference sequence). CDR3 bases: TGTGCCTGGGGATCAAACAGGGGCACTGAAGCTTTCTTT. It yields the protein CAWGSNRGTEAFF.

This clone has just a few counts. The rearrangement links TRBV7-9 to TRBJ2-4, with D possibly being TRBD1 (6 bases). V was clipped by 1 base and J by 0 bases, with 13 bases between them. From germline, CDR1 is SEHNR and CDR2 FQNEAQ (reference sequence). This CDR3 is built from 17 residues. The CDR3 bases are TGTGCCAGCAGCTTAGTGACAGGTCATCTAGCCAAAAACATTCAGTACTTC. It yields the protein CASSLVTGHLAKNIQYF.

This clone was counted only a few times. The chain uses TRBV9 and TRBJ2-5, with TRBD2 matching 8 bases. Germline V gives CDR1 SGDLS, CDR2 YYNGEE. V was pared by 4 bases and J by 5 bases, with 4 bases of the junction left unmatched. The CDR3 has 13 residues. The chain's CDR3 is CASSPSGWETQYF. For the CDR3, the DNA is TGTGCCAGCAGCCCTAGCGGGTGGGAGACCCAGTACTTC.

The chain uses TRBV4-3 and TRBJ2-7; D is perhaps TRBD2 (5 bases). V gave up 0 bases and J gave up 3 bases, with 12 bases separating them. The germline CDR1 and CDR2 sequences are LGHNA and YSLEER. The CDR3 is 15 amino acids. The CDR3 coding sequence is TGCGCCAGCAGCCAAGATTTGGACTGGGACTACGAGCAGTACTTC. It translates to CASSQDLDWDYEQYF.

This clone was found a few times. This chain connects TRBV6-6 to TRBJ1-1; tentative D call: TRBD1 (6 bases). Germline values: CDR1 MNHNY, CDR2 SVGAGI (reference sequence). Trimming removed 2 bases at V and 1 base at J, with 11 bases between. The CDR3 length is 15 residues. The CDR3 DNA is TGTGCCAGCAGTTACCGGGGGGCGCGGAACACTGAAGCTTTCTTT. Amino acid sequence: CASSYRGARNTEAFF.

This clone was counted only a few times. The V and J genes are TRBV7-9 and TRBJ2-3, with 9 bases aligning to TRBD2. V dropped 4 bases and J dropped 1; count of bases not matched to a gene: 6. The CDR3 loop spans 16 amino acids. Per germline, CDR1 SEHNR and CDR2 FQNEAQ (reference sequence). CDR3 DNA: TGTGCCAGCAGCTCCAAGACTAGCGGTCGCACAGATACGCAGTATTTT. Its translation: CASSSKTSGRTDTQYF.

This clone showed up just a few times. The same CDR3 arises from other DNA sequences in this sample as well. The chain combines TRBV5-4 with TRBJ2-7; 11 nucleotides match TRBD1. With V trimmed by 5 bases and J by 5 bases, 9 bases remained unmatched. There are 15 residues in the CDR3. The germline V gene has CDR1 SGHNT and CDR2 YYREEE (reference sequence). The CDR3 protein is CASRQGGTGGHEQYF. The CDR3 DNA reads TGTGCCAGCAGACAAGGCGGGACAGGGGGGCACGAGCAGTACTTC.

This clone was seen a few times. The genes are TRBV28 and TRBJ2-3, with unresolved D. Germline V lookup: CDR1 MDHEN, CDR2 SYDVKM. This CDR3 is 14 amino acids long. Deletions cut 8 bases from V and 1 base from J, with 13 bases between. CDR3 coding DNA: TGTGCCAGCTTGCGCGGCGGTGGCACAGATACGCAGTATTTT. Its protein is CASLRGGGTDTQYF.

The chain links TRBV5-1 to TRBJ1-2; D may be TRBD1 (5 bases). Trimming left V 1 base short and J 1 base short, with 8 bases between. The germline V gene encodes CDR1 SGHRS and CDR2 YFSETQ. The CDR3 has 14 amino acids. The CDR3 DNA is TGCGCCAGCAGCTTGACCGGGGGTAACTATGGCTACACCTTC. It encodes CASSLTGGNYGYTF. Complete variable domain (other parts from reference TRBV5-1 and TRBJ1-2): KAGVTQTPRYLIKTRGQQVTLSCSPISGHRSVSWYQQTPGQGLQFLFEYFSETQRNKGNFPGRFSGRQFSNSRSEMNVSTLELGDSALYLCASSLTGGNYGYTFGSGTRLTVV.

This clone was seen more than once but under ten times. The chain carries TRBV4-2 and TRBJ2-7; D unclear. V gave up 0 bases and J gave up 0 bases, with 6 bases separating them. This CDR3 region has 14 residues. The germline V gene has CDR1 LGHNA and CDR2 YNFKEQ. The CDR3 DNA reads TGTGCCAGCAGCCAAGAGAGGAACTCCTACGAGCAGTACTTC. It encodes CASSQERNSYEQYF.

This clone was counted many times. The chain joins TRBV28 to TRBJ2-7, with D maybe TRBD2 (5 bases). The CDR3 covers 15 residues. Germline CDR1 and CDR2: MDHEN and SYDVKM. V was clipped by 6 bases and J by 5 bases, with 20 bases between them. This CDR3 reads CASRSRGRGQNEQYF. The CDR3 bases are TGTGCCAGCAGGTCCCGGGGAAGAGGTCAGAACGAGCAGTACTTC.

The V and J genes are TRBV29-1 and TRBJ2-5; D may be TRBD1 or TRBD2 (6 bases each). This CDR3 has 14 residues. Germline V gene data show CDR1 as SQVTM and CDR2 as ANQGSEA. V shed 1 base and J shed 5 bases, with 14 bases lying between them. The CDR3: CSVEVREGGETQYF. The CDR3 DNA is TGCAGCGTTGAAGTGAGGGAAGGGGGGGAGACCCAGTACTTC.

The V and J genes are TRBV18 and TRBJ2-7; D is unresolved. Germline loops: CDR1 KGHSH, CDR2 LQKENI. This CDR3 comprises 14 residues. The germline V and J ends were trimmed by 3 bases and 6 bases, with 15 bases remaining between them. CDR3: CASSPSSPRTEQYF. DNA of the CDR3: TGTGCCAGCTCACCGTCGTCTCCCCGTACCGAGCAGTACTTC. Supplemented by reference TRBV18 and TRBJ2-7, the full variable domain reads NAGVMQNPRHLVRRRGQEARLRCSPMKGHSHVYWYRQLPEEGLKFMVYLQKENIIDESGMPKERFSAEFPKEGPSILRIQQVVRGDSAAYFCASSPSSPRTEQYFGPGTRLTVT.

The sample holds a few counts of this clone. The genes are TRBV4-1 and TRBJ2-4; 10 bases align to TRBD2. With V trimmed by 3 bases and J by 1 base, 9 bases remained unmatched. The CDR3 consists of 18 residues. CDR1 and CDR2 from the germline V gene are MGHRA and YSYEKL. In nucleotides, the CDR3 is TGCGCCAGCAGCCAGGGACTAGCGATATTGAGCGCCAAAAACATTCAGTACTTC. It translates to CASSQGLAILSAKNIQYF.

This clone was found a few times. CDR3 sequence reads: CASSLVRTGIYGYTF. CDR3 DNA sequence: TGTGCCAGCAGCTTAGTACGGACAGGGATCTATGGCTACACCTTC. The chain has TRBV7-8 and TRBJ1-2, with 8 bases aligning to TRBD1. The germline V gene has CDR1 SGHVS and CDR2 FQNEAQ. J lost 4 bases, V lost 1 base, and 5 bases had no gene match. CDR3 size: 15 residues.

This clone came up a few times. The V gene is TRBV6-1, the J gene TRBJ2-3; 9 nucleotides align to TRBD2. The V gene end was trimmed by 2 bases and the J gene end by 4 bases; junction bases not matched to a gene: 4. The CDR3 is 15 residues long. Germline assignment: CDR1 MNHNS and CDR2 SASEGT. In nucleotides, the CDR3 is TGTGCCAGCAGTGAAAATAGCGGGAGAGCAGATACGCAGTATTTT. Its translation: CASSENSGRADTQYF.

This chain connects TRBV4-2 to TRBJ2-1; D is tentatively TRBD1 or TRBD2 (6 bases each). Trimming cost V 0 bases and J 7 bases, with 13 bases left between them. The CDR3 is 15 residues long. The germline gives CDR1 LGHNA, CDR2 YNFKEQ. CDR3: CASSQDRGRGNEQFF. Here the CDR3 DNA reads TGTGCCAGCAGCCAAGATCGGGGGCGCGGGAATGAGCAGTTCTTC.

This clone was picked up a small number of times. The chain has TRBV9 and TRBJ2-5; D may match TRBD1 or TRBD2 (5 bases each). Germline CDR1 is SGDLS and CDR2 is YYNGEE. V lost 0 bases to trimming and J lost 1 base, with 10 bases between them. CDR3 length: 15 amino acids. The DNA of the CDR3 is TGTGCCAGCAGCGTAGGGGGGATAACCCAAGAGACCCAGTACTTC. Its protein product is CASSVGGITQETQYF. Filled out from reference TRBV9 and TRBJ2-5, the complete variable domain reads DSGVTQTPKHLITATGQRVTLRCSPRSGDLSVYWYQQSLDQGLQFLIQYYNGEERAKGNILERFSAQQFPDLHSELNLSSLELGDSALYFCASSVGGITQETQYFGPGTRLLVL.

This clone was observed a few times. The CDR3 region has the DNA TGCGCCAGCAGCTTGGCCGACAGCAACCCCCCCTACACCTTC. The encoded protein is CASSLADSNPPYTF. The J gene is TRBJ1-2, the V gene TRBV5-1; D perhaps matches TRBD1 (5 bases). The CDR3 has 14 residues. V was shortened by 0 bases and J by 10 bases, with 16 bases between the two germline ends. Germline loops: CDR1 SGHRS, CDR2 YFSETQ.

This clone was counted at least ten times. This rearrangement joins TRBV28 to TRBJ1-2; D is unclear. Trimming stripped 6 bases from V and 8 bases from J, with 13 bases between. The germline V gene encodes CDR1 MDHEN and CDR2 SYDVKM. CDR3 size: 12 residues. The CDR3 sequence is CASSLPRWGYTF. The CDR3 DNA reads as TGTGCCAGCAGCTTACCCCGTTGGGGCTACACCTTC.

This clone was observed a handful of times. The sample has other DNA sequences that encode this CDR3 too. The V call is TRBV7-6, the J call TRBJ2-5; the D gene is possibly TRBD2 (5 bases). Per the germline V gene, CDR1 is SGHVS and CDR2 is FNYEAQ. This CDR3 region has 13 residues. V lost 2 bases and J 5 bases, leaving 9 bases between the germline ends. CDR3 sequence reads: CASSLLPGETQYF. CDR3 bases: TGTGCCAGCAGCTTATTACCGGGGGAGACCCAGTACTTC.

The rearrangement uses TRBV5-1 and TRBJ2-7; TRBD2 agrees at 7 bases. The J segment lost 2 bases and the V segment lost 2 bases, leaving 4 bases of the junction unmatched. This CDR3 comprises 14 residues. Germline CDR1 reads SGHRS; CDR2 reads YFSETQ. The CDR3 sequence: CASSFGTTPYEQYF. The CDR3 DNA reads as TGCGCCAGCAGCTTCGGGACTACTCCCTACGAGCAGTACTTC.

This sequence joins TRBV14 and TRBJ1-4, with D perhaps matching TRBD1 (5 bases). The CDR3 has 14 amino acids. CDR1 is SGHDN, CDR2 FVKESK, per germline. Deletions cut 0 bases from V and 5 bases from J, with 7 bases between. The CDR3 DNA is TGTGCCAGCAGCCAAGATGGGGCGAATGAAAAACTGTTTTTT. Its translation is CASSQDGANEKLFF.

This clone was seen more than once but under ten times. V and J are TRBV6-5 and TRBJ2-3, with D uncertain. The CDR3 is 13 amino acids. V lost 0 bases and J lost 4, with 5 bases in between. Germline CDR1 is MNHEY and CDR2 is SVGAGI. The CDR3 region has the DNA TGTGCCAGCAGTTACTCGGGGTCAGATACGCAGTATTTT. Protein sequence: CASSYSGSDTQYF.

The V and J genes are TRBV5-4 and TRBJ2-7; TRBD2 agrees at 13 bases. With 3 bases clipped from V and 2 bases from J, the junction kept 5 bases outside the gene matches. Germline-derived CDR1 and CDR2 are SGHNT and YYREEE (reference sequence). This CDR3 comprises 16 residues. CDR3 residues: CASSWPGTSGTYEQYF. CDR3 coding DNA: TGTGCCAGCAGCTGGCCCGGGACTAGCGGGACCTACGAGCAGTACTTC.

This chain links TRBV18 with TRBJ1-4; TRBD1 matches at 8 bases. With 5 bases clipped from V and 4 bases from J, the junction kept 9 bases outside the gene matches. The CDR3 is made up of 16 amino acids. CDR1 is KGHSH and CDR2 is LQKENI in the germline V gene. In DNA, the CDR3 is TGTGCCAGCTCATCCACTCAGACAGGGGTTAATGAAAAACTGTTTTTT. Protein sequence: CASSSTQTGVNEKLFF.

For this clone: This may be a read error, as it is one base from a much larger clone. V and J are TRBV30 and TRBJ1-5; D is possibly TRBD1 (6 bases). Germline V gene lookup returns CDR1 GTSNPN and CDR2 SVGIG (reference sequence). Between the trimmed V and J ends, which lost 8 bases and 3 bases, there was a span of 14 bases. The CDR3 loop spans 13 amino acids. This chain's CDR3 is CAAGRDNNQPQHF. CDR3 DNA sequence: TGTGCCGCTGGGCGGGACAACAATCAGCCCCAGCATTTT. The whole variable domain, filled in from reference TRBV30 and TRBJ1-5, reads SQTIHQWPATLVQPVGSPLSLECTVEGTSNPNLYWYRQAAGRGLQLLFYSVGIGQISSEVPQNLSASRPQDRQFILSSKKLLLSDSGFYLCAAGRDNNQPQHFGDGTRLSIL.